Listed below are T cell receptor beta chains from one sample, sequenced in a study of cytomegalovirus exposure and HLA in healthy donors. Measured with immunoSEQ multiplex PCR; TCRdb has only the in-frame clones, and not every one. Among roughly 150,000 clones listed, approximately 80% were seen once. Sequenced: PBMCs. The receptors were sampled from a woman in her 50s in good health and CMV-seropositive. CDR3s leave out the opening cysteine and the closing phenylalanine or tryptophan. The D gene is left open where the match is weak.

j_gene: TRBJ2-1
v_gene: TRBV6-1
d_gene: NA
CDR3aa: ASSPSNEQF

j_gene: TRBJ2-3
v_gene: TRBV6-1
d_gene: NA
CDR3aa: ASSELGAGVVY

j_gene: TRBJ1-1
v_gene: TRBV25-1
d_gene: TRBD1
CDR3aa: ASSPGQKNTEAF

j_gene: TRBJ1-2
v_gene: TRBV30
d_gene: NA
CDR3aa: AWSAQGSDYGYT

j_gene: TRBJ1-1
v_gene: TRBV5-1
d_gene: NA
CDR3aa: ASSLVEGGTEAF

j_gene: TRBJ2-2
v_gene: TRBV11-3
d_gene: NA
CDR3aa: ASSSSGELF

j_gene: TRBJ2-1
v_gene: TRBV11-2
d_gene: NA
CDR3aa: ASSLGGTIGGNEQF

j_gene: TRBJ1-1
v_gene: TRBV2
d_gene: NA
CDR3aa: ASMGGNAEAF

j_gene: TRBJ2-7
v_gene: TRBV25-1
d_gene: NA
CDR3aa: ASSRGATYEQY

j_gene: TRBJ2-3
v_gene: TRBV11-2
d_gene: TRBD2
CDR3aa: ASSLSSGGTDTQY

j_gene: TRBJ1-6
v_gene: TRBV5-1
d_gene: TRBD1
CDR3aa: ASTSAEPGQVNSPLH

j_gene: TRBJ1-4
v_gene: TRBV7-2
d_gene: NA
CDR3aa: ASSSHPKSGEKLF

j_gene: TRBJ1-4
v_gene: TRBV4-3
d_gene: NA
CDR3aa: ASSRLANEKLF